This TCR beta chain came from a study of siplizumab effects on memory and regulatory T cells. Using immunoSEQ multiplex PCR, the repertoire was profiled, and TCRdb retains in-frame clones only, with some absent. This sample has about 120,000 clones; about 94% occur once, and the top ten carry roughly 1.7%. Concerning this clone: Antigen specificity is unknown.

Study results and caveats: Unstimulated naive T cells seemed to show more diversity than memory cells did, and they also seemed to be among the major contributors to the alloresponse.

The sequence was collected from a human donor in good health. The sequencing sample was made of non-Treg CD4+ T cells sorted from blood.

CDR3 loop: CASSFLERETQYF. CDR3 DNA: TGTGCCAGCAGCTTTCTAGAGAGAGAGACCCAGTACTTC. The genes are TRBV7-9 and TRBJ2-5; D remains unclear. The CDR3 covers 13 residues. Trimming left V 3 bases short and J 4 bases short, with 9 bases between. Germline V gene data show CDR1 as SEHNR and CDR2 as FQNEAQ (reference sequence).